This T cell receptor beta chain was captured by sequencing in a study of T-cell reconstitution after alpha-beta-depleted transplantation in children. The CDR3 runs to 14 residues. Trimming removed 10 bases from V and 8 bases from J, with 21 bases in between. Notes on the study in general: At the one-year point after transplant, T-cell counts and TCRbeta diversity were found to come mostly from T cells that had been newly produced.

Library preparation (for TCRbeta) was performed with unique molecular identifiers. In TCRdb, the PCR reads were re-called with MiXCR into one record per CDR3 protein. The data hold under 750,000 distinct CDR3 sequences, with 20% to 25% observed a single time. This clonotype was recorded at least ten times. Its antigen is still unknown. Material: PBMCs, mostly from graft donor cells, obtained 360 days after TCRalphabeta/CD19-depleted stem cell transplant. This TCR was sampled from a boy under three years old who had a stem cell transplant for acute myeloid leukemia, so the T cells may come from the graft donor. The rearrangement uses TRBV12-3 or TRBV12-4 and TRBJ2-1, with D possibly called TRBD1 or TRBD2 (5 bases each). In DNA, the CDR3 is TGTGCCACTAGTTCCGGGACGATCGGCGATGAGCAGTTCTTC. It translates to CATSSGTIGDEQFF.